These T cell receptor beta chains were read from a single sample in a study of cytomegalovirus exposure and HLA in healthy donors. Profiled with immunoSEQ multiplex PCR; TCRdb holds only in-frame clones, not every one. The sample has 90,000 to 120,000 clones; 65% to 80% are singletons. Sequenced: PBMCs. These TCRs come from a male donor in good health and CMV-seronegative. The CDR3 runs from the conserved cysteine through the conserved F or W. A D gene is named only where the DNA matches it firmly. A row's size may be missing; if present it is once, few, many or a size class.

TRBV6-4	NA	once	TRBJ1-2	CASSSGEGYGYTF	TGTGCCAGCAGTTCGGGGGAGGGCTATGGCTACACCTTC
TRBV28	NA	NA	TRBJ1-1	CASSLSRTEAFF	TGTGCCAGCAGTTTAAGCCGCACTGAAGCTTTCTTT
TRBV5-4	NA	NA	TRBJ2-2	CASSLLMLASNTGELFF	TGTGCCAGCAGCTTGTTAATGCTAGCGTCGAACACCGGGGAGCTGTTTTTT
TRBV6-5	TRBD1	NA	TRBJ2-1	CASSYTLGQGYNEQFF	TGTGCCAGCAGTTACACGTTGGGACAGGGGTACAATGAGCAGTTCTTC
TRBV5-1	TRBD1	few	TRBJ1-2	CASSPDPRQGSSGYTF	TGCGCCAGCAGCCCCGACCCCAGACAGGGGTCCTCTGGCTACACCTTC
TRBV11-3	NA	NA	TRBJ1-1	CASSFAGSNTEAFF	TGTGCCAGCAGCTTCGCGGGATCGAACACTGAAGCTTTCTTT
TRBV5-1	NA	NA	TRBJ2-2	CASSLDSSTGELFF	TGCGCCAGCAGCTTGGACTCGAGCACCGGGGAGCTGTTTTTT
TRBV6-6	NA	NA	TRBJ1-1	CASSGGAEAFF	TGTGCCAGCTCGGGTGGAGCTGAAGCTTTCTTT
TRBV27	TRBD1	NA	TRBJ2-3	CASSLATGQGWNTQYF	TGTGCCAGCAGTTTGGCTACGGGACAGGGGTGGAATACGCAGTATTTT
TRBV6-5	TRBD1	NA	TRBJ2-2	CASSSGTGYTGELFF	TGTGCCAGCAGTTCCGGGACAGGGTACACCGGGGAGCTGTTTTTT
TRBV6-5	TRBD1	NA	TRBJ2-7	CASIRGAGGYEQYF	TGTGCCAGCATCAGAGGGGCAGGGGGATACGAGCAGTACTTC
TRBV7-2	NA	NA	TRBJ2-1	CASSSPKEQFF	TGTGCCAGCAGCTCCCCTAAGGAGCAGTTCTTC
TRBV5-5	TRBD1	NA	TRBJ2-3	CASSLVGGLTDTQYF	TGTGCCAGCAGCTTGGTAGGGGGCCTCACAGATACGCAGTATTTT
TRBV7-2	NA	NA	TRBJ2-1	CASSFQGGSYNEQFF	TGTGCCAGCAGCTTCCAGGGTGGGTCCTACAATGAGCAGTTCTTC
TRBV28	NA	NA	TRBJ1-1	CASSLGQNTEAFF	TGTGCCAGCAGTCTTGGACAGAACACTGAAGCTTTCTTT
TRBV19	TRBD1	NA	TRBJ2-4	CASSTGGRNIQYF	TGTGCCAGTAGTACAGGGGGCAGGAACATTCAGTACTTC
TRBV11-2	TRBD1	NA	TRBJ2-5	CASSLVGTGHPETQYF	TGTGCCAGCAGCTTAGTCGGGACAGGGCATCCGGAGACCCAGTACTTC
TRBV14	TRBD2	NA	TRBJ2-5	CASSLGLAAQETQYF	TGTGCCAGCAGCCTCGGACTAGCGGCTCAGGAGACCCAGTACTTC
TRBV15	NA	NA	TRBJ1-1	CATSRGVTNTEAFF	TGTGCCACCAGCAGAGGAGTAACGAACACTGAAGCTTTCTTT
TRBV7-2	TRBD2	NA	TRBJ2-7	CASSWGLADIYEQYF	TGTGCCAGCAGCTGGGGACTAGCGGACATCTACGAGCAGTACTTC
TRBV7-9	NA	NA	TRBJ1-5	CASAIPGQPQHF	TGTGCCAGCGCAATACCGGGACAGCCCCAGCATTTT
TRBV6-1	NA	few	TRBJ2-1	CASSPTGWGPFF	TGTGCCAGCAGTCCGACAGGTTGGGGCCCGTTCTTC
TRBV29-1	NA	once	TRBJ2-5	CSVEIKETQYF	TGCAGCGTTGAAATTAAAGAGACCCAGTACTTC
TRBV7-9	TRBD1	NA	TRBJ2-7	CASSLKLRGPLSYEQYF	TGTGCCAGCAGCTTAAAATTGAGGGGGCCGTTATCCTACGAGCAGTACTTC
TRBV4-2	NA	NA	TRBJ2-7	CASSRLGGGEGYEQYF	TGTGCCAGCAGCCGGTTAGGAGGAGGAGAGGGCTACGAGCAGTACTTC
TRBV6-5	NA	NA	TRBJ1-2	CATRDTVGGYTF	TGTGCCACCCGGGACACCGTAGGCGGCTACACCTTC
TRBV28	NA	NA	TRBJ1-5	CASSSGGSNQPQHF	TGTGCCAGCAGTAGCGGGGGATCGAATCAGCCCCAGCATTTT
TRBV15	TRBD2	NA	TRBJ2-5	CATSRDRGGGQETQYF	TGTGCCACCAGCAGAGATCGGGGGGGCGGGCAAGAGACCCAGTACTTC
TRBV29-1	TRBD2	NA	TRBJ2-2	CSVVKRRSGTSGSQSTGELFF	TGCAGCGTTGTTAAACGCCGTTCCGGGACTAGCGGGAGTCAGAGCACCGGGGAGCTGTTTTTT
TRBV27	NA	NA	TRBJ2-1	CASSLDGGEQFF	TGTGCCAGCAGTTTAGACGGCGGGGAGCAGTTCTTC
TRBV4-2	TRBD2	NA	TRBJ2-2	CASSQDGAGGNTGELFF	TGTGCCAGCAGCCAAGACGGGGCGGGAGGGAACACCGGGGAGCTGTTTTTT
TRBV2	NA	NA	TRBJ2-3	CASSVTREGRTDTQYF	TGTGCCAGCAGTGTTACGAGGGAAGGTCGCACAGATACGCAGTATTTT
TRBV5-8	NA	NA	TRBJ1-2	CASSVLAGLRGYTF	TGTGCCAGCAGCGTCTTGGCGGGGCTGCGGGGCTACACCTTC
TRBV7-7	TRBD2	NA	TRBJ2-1	CASSLRDGGAGGPNEQFF	TGTGCCAGCAGCTTACGGGATGGTGGTGCGGGAGGGCCAAATGAGCAGTTCTTC
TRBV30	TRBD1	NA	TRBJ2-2	CAWSRQGARGELFF	TGTGCCTGGAGTCGTCAGGGGGCACGTGGGGAGCTGTTTTTT
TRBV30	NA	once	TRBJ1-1	CAWSRGTGNTEAFF	TGTGCCTGGAGCCGCGGGACGGGGAACACTGAAGCTTTCTTT
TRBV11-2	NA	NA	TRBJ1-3	CASSLVRGSGNTIYF	TGTGCCAGCAGCTTAGTACGGGGGTCCGGAAACACCATATATTTT
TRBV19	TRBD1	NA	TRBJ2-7	CASSRDRGLYEQYF	TGTGCCAGTAGCCGGGACAGGGGACTCTACGAGCAGTACTTC
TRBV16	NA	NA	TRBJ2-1	CASSPPKLAYNEQFF	TGTGCCAGCAGCCCCCCGAAGCTAGCCTACAATGAGCAGTTCTTC
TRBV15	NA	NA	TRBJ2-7	CATSRDLGQGREQYF	TGTGCCACCAGCAGAGATCTGGGGCAGGGGCGGGAGCAGTACTTC
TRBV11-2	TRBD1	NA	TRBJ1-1	CASSFQGGPNTEAFF	TGTGCCAGCAGCTTCCAAGGGGGCCCGAACACTGAAGCTTTCTTT
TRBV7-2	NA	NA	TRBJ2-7	CASSWDPGQSYEQYF	TGTGCCAGCAGCTGGGACCCCGGACAGTCCTACGAGCAGTACTTC
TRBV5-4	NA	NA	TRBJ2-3	CASTSQGTAHDTQYF	TGTGCCAGCACCTCGCAGGGGACCGCACATGATACGCAGTATTTT
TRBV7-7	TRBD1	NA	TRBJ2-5	CASSWDREAETQYF	TGTGCCAGCAGTTGGGACAGGGAGGCCGAGACCCAGTACTTC
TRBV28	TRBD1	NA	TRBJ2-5	CASRTADRGIKQETQYF	TGTGCCAGCAGAACAGCTGACAGGGGAATCAAGCAAGAGACCCAGTACTTC
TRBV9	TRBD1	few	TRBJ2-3	CASSEGGTGLDTQYF	TGTGCCAGCAGCGAGGGGGGGACAGGGTTGGATACGCAGTATTTT
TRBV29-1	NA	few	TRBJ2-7	CSAQPRADYEQYF	TGCAGCGCCCAACCGCGGGCGGACTACGAGCAGTACTTC
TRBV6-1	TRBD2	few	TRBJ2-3	CASRGLAGSTDTQYF	TGTGCCAGCAGGGGACTAGCGGGGAGCACAGATACGCAGTATTTT
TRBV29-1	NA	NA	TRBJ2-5	CSVVGGAGLETQYF	TGCAGCGTTGTTGGCGGTGCGGGTTTAGAGACCCAGTACTTC
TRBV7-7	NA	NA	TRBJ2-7	CASSLAGRGYEQYF	TGTGCCAGCAGCTTAGCGGGCAGGGGTTACGAGCAGTACTTC